The clone carrying this T cell receptor beta chain was counted a single time. The sample is drawn from a study of cytomegalovirus exposure and HLA in healthy donors. The overall study: According to later analysis, the same platform produced the roughly 130 validation and 666 first-cohort repertoires.

The germline gives CDR1 SGHRS, CDR2 YFSETQ. The CDR3 spans 15 residues. J was trimmed by 0 bases and V by 4 bases; bases with no gene match: 3. Some clones are missing from TCRdb's copy, which holds only in-frame ones; the method was immunoSEQ multiplex PCR. Here the sample spans 250,000 to 400,000 clones, 88% being singletons. V gene TRBV5-1 combines with J gene TRBJ1-5, with 8 bases that match TRBD1. Sequencing input: PBMCs. The receptor comes from a man aged 25-40 years in good health and CMV-seronegative. CDR3 region: CASSQTGDSNQPQHF. CDR3 DNA sequence: TGCGCCAGCAGCCAGACAGGGGATAGCAATCAGCCCCAGCATTTT.